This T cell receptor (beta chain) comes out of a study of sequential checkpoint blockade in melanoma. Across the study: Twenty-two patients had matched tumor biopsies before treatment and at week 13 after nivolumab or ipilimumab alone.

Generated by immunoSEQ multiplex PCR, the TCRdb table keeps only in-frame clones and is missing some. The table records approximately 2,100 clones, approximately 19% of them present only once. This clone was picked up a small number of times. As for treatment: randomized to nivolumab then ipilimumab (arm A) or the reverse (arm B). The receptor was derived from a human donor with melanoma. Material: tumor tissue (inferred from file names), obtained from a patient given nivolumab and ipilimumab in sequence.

CDR3 in amino acids: CASIPRGYYNEQFF. In nucleotides, the CDR3 is TGTGCCAGCATCCCCAGAGGTTACTACAATGAGCAGTTCTTC. The rearrangement links TRBV6-8 to TRBJ2-1; D is ambiguous. Germline V CDR1 and CDR2: MNHGY, SAAAGT. The CDR3 covers 14 residues. V gave up 7 bases and J gave up 3 bases, with 13 bases separating them.